These 20 T cell receptor beta chains originate from one sample sequenced in a study of blood T cell repertoires in COVID-19. The protocol was immunoSEQ multiplex PCR, while the TCRdb copy is restricted to in-frame clones and leaves out a portion. The table has fewer than 150,000 clones, roughly 89% seen once. The sample was peripheral blood. The origin of the receptors is a woman in her fifties or sixties with COVID-19, enrolled during active disease.

The genes are TRBV5-1 and TRBJ1-1; no firm D call. Germline values: CDR1 SGHRS, CDR2 YFSETQ. The length of the CDR3 is 11 residues. Trimming took off 0 bases at V and 11 bases at J, with 8 bases between the two ends. CDR3 in DNA: TGCGCCAGCAGCTTGGGTTCCGAGGCTTTCTTT. Translated: CASSLGSEAFF.

The chain recombines TRBV7-2 with TRBJ1-2, with 7 bases that match TRBD1. V trimming: 4 bases; J trimming: 5 bases; junction bases outside the gene matches: 19. CDR1 and CDR2 (germline): SGHTA, FQGNSA. This CDR3 spans 18 amino acids. CDR3 protein: CASSWIKQGSVNRYGYTF. CDR3 DNA: TGTGCCAGCAGCTGGATAAAACAGGGGTCGGTCAATAGGTATGGCTACACCTTC.

This chain uses TRBV11-3 with TRBJ2-1; TRBD1 agrees at 9 bases. CDR3 length: 14 amino acids. The germline gives CDR1 SGHNT, CDR2 YENEEA. After removal of 6 bases from V and 9 bases from J, the junction contained 9 bases not matched to a gene. CDR3 bases: TGTGCCAGCAGTCGAGGACAGGGGTGGGGTGAGCAGTTCTTC. It encodes CASSRGQGWGEQFF.

J is TRBJ2-5 and V is TRBV18; TRBD1 is a possible D gene (6 bases). The length of the CDR3 is 13 residues. V lost 6 bases to trimming and J lost 2 bases, with 10 bases between them. Germline CDR1 is KGHSH and CDR2 is LQKENI. CDR3 sequence: CASSRDRQETQYF. The DNA of the CDR3 is TGTGCCAGCTCCCGAGACAGGCAAGAGACCCAGTACTTC.

The genes are TRBV9 and TRBJ2-3, with D possibly matching TRBD2 (6 bases). The germline gives CDR1 SGDLS, CDR2 YYNGEE. There are 15 residues in the CDR3. V was clipped by 4 bases and J by 3 bases, with 15 bases between them. The CDR3, as DNA: TGTGCCAGCAGCCCGCTGGGGGGAAGGACAGATACGCAGTATTTT. This sequence encodes CASSPLGGRTDTQYF.

This clone was counted a few times. The same CDR3 also results from other DNA sequences found in this sample. This rearrangement joins TRBV7-9 to TRBJ1-1; perhaps TRBD1 as D (5 bases). The CDR3 sequence is 13 residues long. Germline V gives CDR1 SEHNR, CDR2 FQNEAQ (reference sequence). V lost 5 bases and J 1 base, leaving 8 bases between the germline ends. CDR3 protein: CASSLGQNTEAFF. The CDR3 DNA reads as TGTGCCAGCAGCCTCGGACAGAACACTGAAGCTTTCTTT. The full variable domain, with the rest looked up from reference TRBV7-9 and TRBJ1-1, is DTGVSQNPRHKITKRGQNVTFRCDPISEHNRLYWYRQTLGQGPEFLTYFQNEAQLEKSRLLSDRFSAERPKGSFSTLEIQRTEQGDSAMYLCASSLGQNTEAFFGQGTRLTVV.

This chain's CDR3 is CASSLGGGFAEKLFF. The CDR3 nucleotides read TGTGCCAGCAGTCTAGGGGGTGGCTTCGCTGAAAAACTGTTTTTT. This chain uses TRBV6-2 or TRBV6-3 with TRBJ1-4; D might be TRBD1 (6 bases). From germline, CDR1 is MNHEY and CDR2 SVGEGT. The CDR3 spans 15 residues. Trimming stripped 5 bases from V and 7 bases from J, with 17 bases between.

Comment on this clone: The sample carries other DNA sequences with the same CDR3. The chain is built from TRBV7-9 and TRBJ1-1, with TRBD1 as a possible D gene (5 bases). The CDR3 covers 13 residues. The V gene lost 2 bases and the J gene lost 3 bases, with 7 bases spanning the gap. The germline CDR1 and CDR2 sequences are SEHNR and FQNEAQ (reference sequence). The CDR3 reads CASSLQGDTEAFF. The CDR3 DNA reads as TGTGCCAGCAGCTTACAGGGCGACACTGAAGCTTTCTTT.

The V gene is TRBV3-1 (or the pseudogene TRBV3-2), the J gene TRBJ1-1; D call uncertain. Germline CDR1 and CDR2: LGHDT and YNNKEL (reference sequence). V shed 1 base and J shed 1 base, with 7 bases lying between them. This CDR3 has 14 amino acids. CDR3 sequence reads: CASSQGQRNTEAFF. CDR3 in DNA: TGTGCCAGCAGCCAAGGGCAAAGGAACACTGAAGCTTTCTTT.

V and J are TRBV7-9 and TRBJ2-5; D gene uncertain. V was cut by 5 bases and J by 7 bases, with 11 bases left in between. CDR3 length: 12 amino acids. Germline assignment: CDR1 SEHNR and CDR2 FQNEAQ (reference sequence). The CDR3 coding sequence is TGTGCCAGCAGCCCCCAGGATGCGACCCAGTACTTC. Its translation: CASSPQDATQYF.

J is TRBJ1-1 and V is TRBV6-5, with TRBD1 identical over 10 bases. This CDR3 comprises 15 residues. Germline CDR1 is MNHEY and CDR2 is SVGAGI. V was clipped by 5 bases and J by 3 bases; unmatched bases: 6. In DNA, the CDR3 is TGTGCCAGCAGTCCCCCGGGGACAGGGGACACTGAAGCTTTCTTT. Translating it yields CASSPPGTGDTEAFF.

V and J are TRBV7-2 and TRBJ2-7, with 8 bases identical to TRBD1. The germline gives CDR1 SGHTA, CDR2 FQGNSA. V was clipped by 1 base and J by 1 base; unmatched bases: 3. There are 15 residues in the CDR3. The CDR3 loop is CASSLGQGRSYEQYF. The CDR3 DNA reads TGTGCCAGCAGCTTAGGACAGGGGAGATCCTACGAGCAGTACTTC.

This chain uses TRBV3-1 (or the pseudogene TRBV3-2) with TRBJ1-1, with D hard to call. V was shortened by 4 bases and J by 4 bases, with 13 bases between the two germline ends. The CDR3 consists of 14 residues. Germline lookup yields CDR1 LGHDT and CDR2 YNNKEL (reference sequence). The CDR3 DNA is TGTGCCAGCAGCCCGACCATAGGCGGCACTGAAGCTTTCTTT. As protein: CASSPTIGGTEAFF.

The chain links TRBV23-1 to TRBJ1-6, with D possibly being TRBD1 (5 bases). TRBV23-1 is recorded as an ORF, its role being uncertain. V lost 6 bases, J lost 0 bases, and 18 bases lay in between. The CDR3 extends over 18 amino acids. The CDR3 spells CASSPGPGRDSYNSPLHF. CDR3 DNA sequence: TGCGCCAGCAGCCCTGGCCCGGGCAGGGACTCCTATAATTCACCCCTCCACTTT.

The gene calls are TRBV11-2 and TRBJ2-2; the D is unclear. Looked up from germline, CDR1 is SGHAT and CDR2 is FQNNGV. V dropped 4 bases and J dropped 4 bases, with 10 bases sitting between them. CDR3 length equals 14 residues. This CDR3 reads CASSSTVLTGELFF. Written as DNA, the CDR3 is TGTGCCAGCAGCTCCACGGTACTCACCGGGGAGCTGTTTTTT. Complete variable domain (other parts from reference TRBV11-2 and TRBJ2-2): EAGVAQSPRYKIIEKRQSVAFWCNPISGHATLYWYQQILGQGPKLLIQFQNNGVVDDSQLPKDRFSAERLKGVDSTLKIQPAKLEDSAVYLCASSSTVLTGELFFGEGSRLTVL.

V is TRBV11-2 and J is TRBJ1-5; 7 nucleotides agree with TRBD1. This CDR3 region has 15 residues. Germline loops: CDR1 SGHAT, CDR2 FQNNGV. V lost 3 bases, J lost 6 bases, and 8 bases stayed unmatched. CDR3 sequence: CASSFGAGGSQPQHF. As DNA, the CDR3 is TGTGCCAGCAGCTTCGGGGCAGGGGGTAGTCAGCCCCAGCATTTT. The entire variable domain, with the rest obtained from reference TRBV11-2 and TRBJ1-5, is as follows: EAGVAQSPRYKIIEKRQSVAFWCNPISGHATLYWYQQILGQGPKLLIQFQNNGVVDDSQLPKDRFSAERLKGVDSTLKIQPAKLEDSAVYLCASSFGAGGSQPQHFGDGTRLSIL.

This chain uses TRBV4-2 with TRBJ1-1, with D uncertain. Germline V gene sequence: CDR1 LGHNA, CDR2 YNFKEQ. The ends were cut back, 1 base at V and 1 base at J, with 4 bases in the middle. The CDR3 is 13 amino acids. The CDR3 bases are TGTGCCAGCAGCCAAGGACAGAACACTGAAGCTTTCTTT. It translates to CASSQGQNTEAFF.

The rearrangement links TRBV11-1 to TRBJ1-1, with D hard to call. V was trimmed by 1 base and J by 5 bases, leaving 8 bases between them. The CDR3 has 13 residues. Germline V gives CDR1 SGHAT, CDR2 FQDESV (reference sequence). The CDR3 DNA is TGTGCCAGCAGCTTAGGTCGCGGAACTGAAGCTTTCTTT. Residues: CASSLGRGTEAFF. Looking up the rest from reference TRBV11-1 and TRBJ1-1 gives the full variable domain: EAEVAQSPRYKITEKSQAVAFWCDPISGHATLYWYRQILGQGPELLVQFQDESVVDDSQLPKDRFSAERLKGVDSTLKIQPAELGDSAMYLCASSLGRGTEAFFGQGTRLTVV.

This clone was counted only a few times. The chain recombines TRBV12-3 or TRBV12-4 with TRBJ1-6, with a tentative D call TRBD1 (5 bases). Between the trimmed V and J ends, which lost 4 bases and 9 bases, there was a span of 7 bases. The CDR3 is 12 residues long. The CDR3 bases are TGTGCCAGCAGTTCCGGGGGTTCACCCCTCCACTTT. Translated: CASSSGGSPLHF.

This clone came up once. V gene TRBV11-1 combines with J gene TRBJ2-3, with 11 bases matching TRBD2. The CDR3 extends over 15 amino acids. Trimming at V came to 1 base and at J to 6 bases, leaving 3 bases not matched to a gene. Germline V gene data show CDR1 as SGHAT and CDR2 as FQDESV (reference sequence). CDR3 nucleotide sequence: TGTGCCAGCAGCTTAGAGGCTAGCGGGGGGGATACGCAGTATTTT. Its protein is CASSLEASGGDTQYF.